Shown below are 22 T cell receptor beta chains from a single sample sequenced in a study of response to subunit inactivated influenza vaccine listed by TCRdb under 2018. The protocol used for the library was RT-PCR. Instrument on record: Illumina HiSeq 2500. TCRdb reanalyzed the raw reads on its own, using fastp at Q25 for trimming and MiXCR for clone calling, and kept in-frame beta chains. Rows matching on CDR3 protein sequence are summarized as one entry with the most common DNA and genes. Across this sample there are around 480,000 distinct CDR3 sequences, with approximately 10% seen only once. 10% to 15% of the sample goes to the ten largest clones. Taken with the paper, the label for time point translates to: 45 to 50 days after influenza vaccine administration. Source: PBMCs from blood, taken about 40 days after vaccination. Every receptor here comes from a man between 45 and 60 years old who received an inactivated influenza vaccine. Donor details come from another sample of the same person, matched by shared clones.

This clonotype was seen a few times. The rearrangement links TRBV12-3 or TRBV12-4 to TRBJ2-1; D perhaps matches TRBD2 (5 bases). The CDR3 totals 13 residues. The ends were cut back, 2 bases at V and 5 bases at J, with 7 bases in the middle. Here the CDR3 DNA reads TGTGCCAGCAGTTTACCTAGCCACAATGAGCAGTTCTTC. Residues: CASSLPSHNEQFF.

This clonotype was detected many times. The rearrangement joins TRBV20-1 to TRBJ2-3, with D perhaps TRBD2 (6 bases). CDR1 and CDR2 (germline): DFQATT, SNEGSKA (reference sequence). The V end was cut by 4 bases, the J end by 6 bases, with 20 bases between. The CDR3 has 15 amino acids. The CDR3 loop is CSATPGGVREDTQYF. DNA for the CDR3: TGCAGTGCTACCCCAGGAGGGGTTCGCGAGGATACGCAGTATTTT.

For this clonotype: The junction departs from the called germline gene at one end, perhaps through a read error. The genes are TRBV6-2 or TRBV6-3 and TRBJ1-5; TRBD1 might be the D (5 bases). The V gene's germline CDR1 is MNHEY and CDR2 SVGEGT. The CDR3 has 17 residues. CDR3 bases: TGTGGCAGCAGTTACTCACGGGGGTACACTAGCAATCAGCCCCAGCATTTT. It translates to CGSSYSRGYTSNQPQHF.

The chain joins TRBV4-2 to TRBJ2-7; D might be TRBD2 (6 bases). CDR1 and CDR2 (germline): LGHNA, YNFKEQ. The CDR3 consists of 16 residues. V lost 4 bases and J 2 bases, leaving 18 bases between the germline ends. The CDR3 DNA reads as TGTGCCAGCAGCCCCCGGGGAGGAGGTGACGCCTACGAGCAGTACTTC. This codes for CASSPRGGGDAYEQYF.

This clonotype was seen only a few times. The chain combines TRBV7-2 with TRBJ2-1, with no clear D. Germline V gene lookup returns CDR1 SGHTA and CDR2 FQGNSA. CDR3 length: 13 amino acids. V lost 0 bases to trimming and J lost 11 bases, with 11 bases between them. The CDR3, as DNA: TGTGCCAGCAGCTTAGCGCAGATCCCCCAGCAGTTCTTC. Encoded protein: CASSLAQIPQQFF.

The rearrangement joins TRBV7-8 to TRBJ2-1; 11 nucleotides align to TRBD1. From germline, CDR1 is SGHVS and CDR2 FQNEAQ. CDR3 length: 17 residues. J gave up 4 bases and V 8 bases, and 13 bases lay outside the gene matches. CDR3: CASRLKRTGGGYNEQFF. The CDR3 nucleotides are TGTGCCAGCCGCCTCAAGAGGACAGGGGGCGGTTACAATGAGCAGTTCTTC.

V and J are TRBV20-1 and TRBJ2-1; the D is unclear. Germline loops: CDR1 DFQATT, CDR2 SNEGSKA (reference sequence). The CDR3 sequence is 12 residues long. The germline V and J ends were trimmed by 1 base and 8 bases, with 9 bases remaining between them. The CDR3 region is CSARGKNHEQFF. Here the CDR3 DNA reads TGCAGTGCTAGAGGGAAAAATCATGAGCAGTTCTTC.

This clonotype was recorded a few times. CDR3 sequence: CASSLAAGHIAKNIQYF. The CDR3 bases are TGCGCCAGCAGCTTGGCCGCGGGGCACATAGCCAAAAACATTCAGTACTTC. The chain joins TRBV5-1 to TRBJ2-4, with D tentatively TRBD2 (6 bases). Trimming took off 0 bases at V and 0 bases at J, with 13 bases between the two ends. The germline V gene has CDR1 SGHRS and CDR2 YFSETQ. The CDR3 consists of 17 residues.

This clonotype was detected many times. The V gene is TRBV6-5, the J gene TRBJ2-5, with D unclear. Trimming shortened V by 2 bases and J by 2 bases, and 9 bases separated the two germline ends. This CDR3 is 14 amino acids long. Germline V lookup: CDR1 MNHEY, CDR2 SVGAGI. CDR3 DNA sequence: TGTGCCAGCAGTTACCTGACACAACAAGAGACCCAGTACTTC. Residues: CASSYLTQQETQYF.

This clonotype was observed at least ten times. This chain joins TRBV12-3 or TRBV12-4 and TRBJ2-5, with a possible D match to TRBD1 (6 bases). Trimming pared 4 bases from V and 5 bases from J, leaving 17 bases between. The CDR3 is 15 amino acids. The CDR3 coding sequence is TGTGCCAGCAGTTACTCCGGGACACCTGGGGAGACCCAGTACTTC. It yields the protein CASSYSGTPGETQYF.

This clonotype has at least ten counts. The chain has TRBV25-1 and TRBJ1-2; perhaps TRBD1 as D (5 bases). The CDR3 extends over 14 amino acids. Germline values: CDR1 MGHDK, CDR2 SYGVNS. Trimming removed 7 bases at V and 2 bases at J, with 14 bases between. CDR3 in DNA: TGTGCCAGCAACCCTCACGGGGACAACTATGGCTACACCTTC. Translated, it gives CASNPHGDNYGYTF.

The chain's CDR3 is CASSDGEPRAGANVLTF. The DNA for the CDR3 is TGTGCCAGCAGTGATGGGGAGCCCCGCGCTGGGGCCAACGTCCTGACTTTC. The V and J genes are TRBV2 and TRBJ2-6, with D possibly being TRBD2 (5 bases). The V gene's germline CDR1 is SNHLY and CDR2 FYNNEI. The CDR3 length is 17 residues. The V and J ends lost 3 bases and 2 bases respectively, with 14 bases between them.

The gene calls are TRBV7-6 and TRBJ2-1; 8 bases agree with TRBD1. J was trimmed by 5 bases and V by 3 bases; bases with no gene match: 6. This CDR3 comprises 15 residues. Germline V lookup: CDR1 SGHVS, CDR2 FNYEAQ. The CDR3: CASSLRPGQDNEQFF. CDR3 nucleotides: TGTGCCAGCAGCTTGCGGCCGGGACAGGACAATGAGCAGTTCTTC. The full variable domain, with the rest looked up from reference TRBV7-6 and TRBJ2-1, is GAGVSQSPRYKVTKRGQDVALRCDPISGHVSLYWYRQALGQGPEFLTYFNYEAQQDKSGLPNDRFSAERPEGSISTLTIQRTEQRDSAMYRCASSLRPGQDNEQFFGPGTRLTVL.

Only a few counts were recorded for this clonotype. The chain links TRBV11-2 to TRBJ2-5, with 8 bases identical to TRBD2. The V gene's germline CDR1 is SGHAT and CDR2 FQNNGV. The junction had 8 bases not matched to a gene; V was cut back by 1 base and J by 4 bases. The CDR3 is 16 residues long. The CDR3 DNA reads TGTGCCAGCAGCTTAGGGGTCAACGGGGGGGCAGAGACCCAGTACTTC. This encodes CASSLGVNGGAETQYF.

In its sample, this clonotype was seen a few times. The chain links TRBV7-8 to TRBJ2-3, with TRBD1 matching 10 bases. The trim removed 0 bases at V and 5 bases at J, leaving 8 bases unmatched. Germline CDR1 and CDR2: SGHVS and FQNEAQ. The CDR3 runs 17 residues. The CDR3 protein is CASSLARTGGIVDTQYF. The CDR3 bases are TGTGCCAGCAGCTTAGCCCGGACAGGGGGTATCGTAGATACGCAGTATTTT.

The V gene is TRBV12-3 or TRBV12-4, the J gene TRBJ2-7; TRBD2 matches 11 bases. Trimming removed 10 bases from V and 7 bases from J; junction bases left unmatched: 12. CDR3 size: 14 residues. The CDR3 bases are TGTGCCACCCAACAACTAGCGGGGGCGGGTGAGCAGTACTTC. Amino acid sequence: CATQQLAGAGEQYF.

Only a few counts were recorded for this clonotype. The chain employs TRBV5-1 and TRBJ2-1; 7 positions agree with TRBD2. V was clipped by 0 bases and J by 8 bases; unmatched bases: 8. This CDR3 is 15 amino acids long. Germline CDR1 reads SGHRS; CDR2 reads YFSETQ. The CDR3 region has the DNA TGCGCCAGCAGCTTGGGAGCTAGCGGAGGGGATGAGCAGTTCTTC. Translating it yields CASSLGASGGDEQFF. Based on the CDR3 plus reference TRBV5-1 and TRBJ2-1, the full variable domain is KAGVTQTPRYLIKTRGQQVTLSCSPISGHRSVSWYQQTPGQGLQFLFEYFSETQRNKGNFPGRFSGRQFSNSRSEMNVSTLELGDSALYLCASSLGASGGDEQFFGPGTRLTVL.

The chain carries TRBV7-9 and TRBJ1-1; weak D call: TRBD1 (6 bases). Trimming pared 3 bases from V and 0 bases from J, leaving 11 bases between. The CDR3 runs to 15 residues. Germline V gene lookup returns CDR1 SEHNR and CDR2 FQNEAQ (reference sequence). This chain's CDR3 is CASSFGQILNTEAFF. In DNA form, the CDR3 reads TGTGCCAGCAGCTTCGGACAGATTCTGAACACTGAAGCTTTCTTT.

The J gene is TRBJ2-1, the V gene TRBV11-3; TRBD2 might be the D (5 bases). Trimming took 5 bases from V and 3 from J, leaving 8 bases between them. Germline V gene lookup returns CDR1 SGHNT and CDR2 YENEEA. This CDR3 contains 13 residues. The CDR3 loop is CASSPRDYNEQFF. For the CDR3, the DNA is TGTGCCAGCAGCCCCCGGGACTACAATGAGCAGTTCTTC.

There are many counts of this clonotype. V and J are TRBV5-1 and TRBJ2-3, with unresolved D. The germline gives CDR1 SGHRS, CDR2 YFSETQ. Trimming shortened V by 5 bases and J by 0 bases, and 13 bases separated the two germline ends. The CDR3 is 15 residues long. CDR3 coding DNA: TGCGCCAGCAGGGCGGCGTTAACTAGCACAGATACGCAGTATTTT. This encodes CASRAALTSTDTQYF.

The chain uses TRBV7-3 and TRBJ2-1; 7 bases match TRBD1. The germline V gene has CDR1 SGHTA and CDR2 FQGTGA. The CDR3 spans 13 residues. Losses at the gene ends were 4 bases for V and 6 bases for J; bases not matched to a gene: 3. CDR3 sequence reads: CASSWGTANEQFF. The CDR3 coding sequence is TGTGCCAGCAGCTGGGGGACAGCCAATGAGCAGTTCTTC.

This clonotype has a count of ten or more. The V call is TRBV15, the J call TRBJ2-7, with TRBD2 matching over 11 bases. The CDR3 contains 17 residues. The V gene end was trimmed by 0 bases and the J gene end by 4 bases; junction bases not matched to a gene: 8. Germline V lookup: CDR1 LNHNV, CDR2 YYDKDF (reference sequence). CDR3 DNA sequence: TGTGCCACCAGCAGAGAACTAGCGGGAGAGGTTCCTTACGAGCAGTACTTC. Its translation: CATSRELAGEVPYEQYF.